This record covers a single TCR beta chain. The entry originates in a study of cytomegalovirus exposure and HLA in healthy donors. The primer mix had 60 Vbeta and 13 Jbeta primers. Profiled with immunoSEQ multiplex PCR; TCRdb holds only in-frame clones, not every one. The repertoire consists of 99,000 or so clones, with around 80% occurring once and the leading ten covering approximately 8%. The CDR3 is 16 amino acids. Germline CDR1 and CDR2: PRHDT and FYEKMQ (reference sequence). The V gene lost 6 bases and the J gene lost 0 bases, with 18 bases spanning the gap. This rearrangement joins TRBV13 to TRBJ2-7; possibly TRBD2 for D (5 bases). Sample: PBMCs. This receptor was identified in a man aged 35-49 years in good health and CMV-seropositive. As DNA, the CDR3 is TGTGCCAGCAGTCACCCGCACGGGGTGGTCTCCTACGAGCAGTACTTC. Protein: CASSHPHGVVSYEQYF.